These 32 T cell receptor beta chains share one sample of origin, sequenced in a study of early T cells in non-severe SARS-CoV-2 infection. TCRdb redid the calling of the 5' RACE reads with MiXCR, one entry per CDR3 protein. The repertoire holds about 94,000 distinct CDR3 sequences, with less than 15% as singletons. Sequencing was carried out using whole blood. All receptors come from an adult who was a healthcare worker with PCR-confirmed SARS-CoV-2 infection or an uninfected control (not recorded which).

Many counts were recorded for this clonotype. V is TRBV13 and J is TRBJ2-3; the D gene is possibly TRBD1 (6 bases). The V gene lost 8 bases and the J gene lost 6 bases, with 15 bases spanning the gap. The CDR3 is 13 residues long. Germline values: CDR1 PRHDT, CDR2 FYEKMQ (reference sequence). CDR3 coding DNA: TGTGCCAGCGACCCCCACCAGGGGGATACGCAGTATTTT. Its protein is CASDPHQGDTQYF. The full variable domain, rest sourced from reference TRBV13 and TRBJ2-3, is AAGVIQSPRHLIKEKRETATLKCYPIPRHDTVYWYQQGPGQDPQFLISFYEKMQSDKGSIPDRFSAQQFSDYHSELNMSSLELGDSALYFCASDPHQGDTQYFGPGTRLTVL.

This clonotype appeared many times. The chain carries TRBV2 and TRBJ2-5; 9 bases are shared with TRBD2. V lost 11 bases to trimming and J lost 0 bases; unmatched junction nucleotides: 7. This CDR3 contains 14 residues. CDR1 and CDR2 from the germline V gene are SNHLY and FYNNEI. The CDR3 region is CAGKRGENQETQYF. The CDR3 nucleotides are TGTGCCGGAAAGCGGGGGGAAAACCAAGAGACCCAGTACTTC. The full variable domain, in which reference TRBV2 and TRBJ2-5 provide the parts outside the CDR3, is EPEVTQTPSHQVTQMGQEVILRCVPISNHLYFYWYRQILGQKVEFLVSFYNNEISEKSEIFDDQFSVERPDGSNFTLKIRSTKLEDSAMYFCAGKRGENQETQYFGPGTRLLVL.

The CDR3 DNA follows: TGTGCCAGCAGTTTATGGGGGCCCCTCGAGCAGTACTTC. It yields the protein CASSLWGPLEQYF. The chain couples TRBV28 to TRBJ2-7; D may be TRBD1 (5 bases). With 0 bases removed from V and 6 bases from J, the gap between germline ends came to 9 bases. Germline loops: CDR1 MDHEN, CDR2 SYDVKM. The CDR3 loop spans 13 amino acids.

There are a few counts of this clonotype. The chain joins TRBV9 to TRBJ2-1, with 10 positions matching TRBD2. J was trimmed by 9 bases and V by 3 bases; bases with no gene match: 12. The CDR3 extends over 16 amino acids. Germline lookup yields CDR1 SGDLS and CDR2 YYNGEE. The CDR3 loop is CASSGTGAGGPGEQFF. The CDR3 DNA reads as TGTGCCAGCAGCGGGACCGGAGCGGGGGGGCCGGGTGAGCAGTTCTTC.

This clonotype was counted ten times or more. The V and J genes are TRBV19 and TRBJ1-5; 8 bases line up with TRBD1. The germline gives CDR1 LNHDA, CDR2 SQIVND (reference sequence). V shed 7 bases and J 3 bases; nucleotides not matched to a gene: 11. The CDR3 spans 16 residues. The CDR3 here is CASTPGQELFNQPQHF. DNA of the CDR3: TGTGCCAGTACCCCGGGACAGGAGCTCTTCAATCAGCCCCAGCATTTT.

This clonotype showed up many times. The V and J genes are TRBV20-1 and TRBJ2-1; weak D call: TRBD2 (5 bases). Germline-derived CDR1 and CDR2 are DFQATT and SNEGSKA (reference sequence). The CDR3 has 15 residues. The V end was cut by 4 bases, the J end by 2 bases, with 15 bases between. The CDR3, as DNA: TGCAGTGCTATTCGGGGTCCCTCGGCCTACAATGAGCAGTTCTTC. This codes for CSAIRGPSAYNEQFF.

The gene calls are TRBV28 and TRBJ1-2; 7 nucleotides line up with TRBD1. Germline lookup yields CDR1 MDHEN and CDR2 SYDVKM. Trimming took 7 bases from V and 5 from J; bases not matched to a gene: 7. The CDR3 totals 13 residues. The CDR3 region has the DNA TGTGCCAGCACCTTAGTCAGGGGGTATGGCTACACCTTC. Protein sequence: CASTLVRGYGYTF.

This clonotype was counted at least ten times. The chain employs TRBV11-2 and TRBJ2-1; 11 bases line up with TRBD2. Germline V CDR1 and CDR2: SGHAT, FQNNGV. CDR3 length equals 17 residues. V gave up 5 bases and J gave up 5 bases; unmatched junction bases: 11. CDR3 in amino acids: CASSPNSGGVNHNEQFF. The CDR3 DNA sequence: TGTGCCAGCAGCCCGAATAGCGGGGGGGTCAACCACAATGAGCAGTTCTTC.

This clonotype was detected only a few times. The V and J genes are TRBV29-1 and TRBJ1-1; no clear D. The germline gives CDR1 SQVTM, CDR2 ANQGSEA. V shed 3 bases and J shed 7 bases, with 12 bases lying between them. The CDR3 extends over 12 amino acids. CDR3 DNA: TGCAGCGTTGAGATCGGACGGGGTGAAGCTTTCTTT. This gives the protein CSVEIGRGEAFF. Full variable domain (missing parts from reference TRBV29-1 and TRBJ1-1): SAVISQKPSRDICQRGTSLTIQCQVDSQVTMMFWYRQQPGQSLTLIATANQGSEATYESGFVIDKFPISRPNLTFSTLTVSNMSPEDSSIYLCSVEIGRGEAFFGQGTRLTVV.

This clonotype has ten or more counts. CDR3 in amino acids: CASSFTTGTGFGNTIYF. The CDR3 bases are TGTGCCAGCAGCTTTACCACCGGGACAGGGTTTGGAAACACCATATATTTT. V is TRBV7-9 and J is TRBJ1-3, with TRBD1 matching over 9 bases. With 3 bases clipped from V and 3 bases from J, the junction kept 9 bases outside the gene matches. This CDR3 comprises 17 residues. CDR1 is SEHNR, CDR2 FQNEAQ, per germline (reference sequence). The complete variable domain, with remaining parts taken from reference TRBV7-9 and TRBJ1-3, reads DTGVSQNPRHKITKRGQNVTFRCDPISEHNRLYWYRQTLGQGPEFLTYFQNEAQLEKSRLLSDRFSAERPKGSFSTLEIQRTEQGDSAMYLCASSFTTGTGFGNTIYFGEGSWLTVV.

As concerns this clonotype: This could be a read error, since a much larger clone is one nucleotide away. The genes are TRBV19 and TRBJ1-6; no clear D gene. Germline CDR1 LNHDA, CDR2 SQIVND (reference sequence). This CDR3 has 13 residues. CDR3 bases: TGTGCCAGTAGTATAATTCAGGATTCACTCCTCCACTTT. It yields the protein CASSIIQDSLLHF.

The V gene is TRBV4-1, the J gene TRBJ2-3; D ambiguous. Trimming cost V 0 bases and J 4 bases, with 5 bases left between them. Germline values: CDR1 MGHRA, CDR2 YSYEKL. The CDR3 runs to 13 residues. The chain's CDR3 is CASSQDAPDTQYF. CDR3 sequence (DNA): TGCGCCAGCAGCCAAGATGCCCCAGATACGCAGTATTTT.

This chain connects TRBV5-6 to TRBJ2-7, with a weak D call TRBD2 (5 bases). Germline CDR1 reads SGHDT; CDR2 reads YYEEEE. The CDR3 runs 15 residues. V lost 0 bases to trimming and J lost 7 bases, with 17 bases between them. The CDR3 loop is CASSLGQLYRGEQYF. The DNA of the CDR3 is TGTGCCAGCAGCTTGGGCCAGCTCTACCGGGGAGAGCAGTACTTC.

Only a few counts were recorded for this clonotype. CDR3 bases: TGTGCCAGCAGGAACGCCGGGACAGCTACCTACGAGCAGTACTTC. This codes for CASRNAGTATYEQYF. V usage is TRBV6-5 and J usage is TRBJ2-7, with TRBD1 matching over 7 bases. V shed 6 bases, J shed 2 bases, and the junction held 10 bases outside the gene matches. The length of the CDR3 is 15 residues. Germline-derived CDR1 and CDR2 are MNHEY and SVGAGI.

The CDR3 protein is CASSLEALQEQYF. The CDR3, as DNA: TGTGCCAGCAGCTTAGAGGCACTTCAAGAGCAGTACTTC. The rearrangement uses TRBV7-2 and TRBJ2-7; no firm D call. The CDR3 extends over 13 amino acids. The germline V gene encodes CDR1 SGHTA and CDR2 FQGNSA. Between the trimmed V and J ends, which lost 1 base and 7 bases, there was a span of 11 bases.

The table lists this clonotype with many counts. The chain recombines TRBV4-1 with TRBJ2-1; no clear D gene. The germline gives CDR1 MGHRA, CDR2 YSYEKL. With 0 bases removed from V and 8 bases from J, the gap between germline ends came to 5 bases. The CDR3 covers 12 residues. The CDR3 loop is CASSQDPDEQFF. Here the CDR3 DNA reads TGCGCCAGCAGCCAAGATCCAGATGAGCAGTTCTTC.

CDR3 sequence: CASSPFQGAPGANVLTF. Written as DNA, the CDR3 is TGTGCCAGCAGTCCCTTCCAGGGGGCGCCTGGGGCCAACGTCCTGACTTTC. The chain links TRBV6-1 to TRBJ2-6; 8 bases match TRBD1. Losses at the gene ends were 5 bases for V and 2 bases for J; bases not matched to a gene: 8. Germline CDR1 reads MNHNS; CDR2 reads SASEGT. The CDR3 has 17 amino acids.

This clonotype has a handful of counts. The chain couples TRBV2 to TRBJ2-2, with TRBD2 as a possible D gene (5 bases). CDR1 is SNHLY, CDR2 FYNNEI, per germline. Trimming left V 2 bases short and J 6 bases short, with 10 bases between. The CDR3 has 14 amino acids. This chain's CDR3 is CASSEFQEAGELFF. The CDR3 DNA follows: TGTGCCAGCAGTGAATTCCAGGAGGCCGGGGAGCTGTTTTTT. The full variable domain, rest sourced from reference TRBV2 and TRBJ2-2, is EPEVTQTPSHQVTQMGQEVILRCVPISNHLYFYWYRQILGQKVEFLVSFYNNEISEKSEIFDDQFSVERPDGSNFTLKIRSTKLEDSAMYFCASSEFQEAGELFFGEGSRLTVL.

The chain has TRBV28 and TRBJ2-7; D remains ambiguous. There are 14 residues in the CDR3. The V gene's germline CDR1 is MDHEN and CDR2 SYDVKM. Trimming shortened V by 8 bases and J by 2 bases, and 16 bases separated the two germline ends. CDR3 sequence reads: CASGWSYRTYEQYF. DNA of the CDR3: TGTGCCAGCGGATGGAGCTACCGGACCTACGAGCAGTACTTC.

The chain combines TRBV25-1 with TRBJ2-7; no clear D gene. The CDR3 totals 12 residues. Per the germline V gene, CDR1 is MGHDK and CDR2 is SYGVNS. V lost 0 bases and J 6 bases, leaving 6 bases between the germline ends. Here the CDR3 reads CASSEYRSEQYF. CDR3 bases: TGTGCCAGCAGTGAATATCGAAGCGAGCAGTACTTC.

The rearrangement joins TRBV9 to TRBJ2-2; D unresolved. Germline-derived CDR1 and CDR2 are SGDLS and YYNGEE. The CDR3 is made up of 15 amino acids. The ends were cut back, 0 bases at V and 2 bases at J, with 8 bases in the middle. DNA for the CDR3: TGTGCCAGCAGCGTAGCTACCGCTAACACCGGGGAGCTGTTTTTT. This encodes CASSVATANTGELFF.

A few counts support this clonotype. The CDR3 region has the DNA TGTGCCAGCAGGAACTCCCGGGGGGCAGGGCGAACCGGGGAGCTGTTTTTT. Encoded protein: CASRNSRGAGRTGELFF. The V gene is TRBV12-3 or TRBV12-4, the J gene TRBJ2-2; a weak D match, TRBD2 (7 bases). The CDR3 has 17 amino acids. Trimming shortened V by 6 bases and J by 5 bases, and 22 bases separated the two germline ends.

This chain uses TRBV20-1 with TRBJ2-3; D is uncertain. The CDR3 sequence is 13 residues long. V was clipped by 0 bases and J by 0 bases, with 4 bases between them. CDR1 is DFQATT, CDR2 SNEGSKA, per germline (reference sequence). CDR3 region: CSARDPSTDTQYF. In DNA, the CDR3 is TGCAGTGCTAGAGACCCTAGCACAGATACGCAGTATTTT.

This clonotype has just a few counts. This chain joins TRBV2 and TRBJ2-3; TRBD2 agrees at 7 bases. The CDR3 runs to 16 residues. CDR1 is SNHLY and CDR2 is FYNNEI in the germline V gene. V was pared by 2 bases and J by 0 bases, with 5 bases of the junction left unmatched. The DNA for the CDR3 is TGTGCCAGCAGTGAATTGAGCGGGGCTAGCACAGATACGCAGTATTTT. Protein sequence: CASSELSGASTDTQYF.

In its sample, this clonotype was seen a few times. The chain carries TRBV4-2 and TRBJ2-7; D possibly corresponds to TRBD1 (6 bases). Germline-derived CDR1 and CDR2 are LGHNA and YNFKEQ. CDR3 size: 14 residues. Trimming stripped 1 base from V and 6 bases from J, with 13 bases between. The CDR3 protein is CASSQGGPYVEQYF. The CDR3, as DNA: TGTGCCAGCAGCCAAGGGGGGCCGTACGTCGAGCAGTACTTC.

This clonotype occurred many times. The genes are TRBV5-4 and TRBJ2-1; unclear D gene. In germline, CDR1 is SGHNT, CDR2 YYREEE (reference sequence). V was cut by 5 bases and J by 1 base, with 7 bases left in between. CDR3 length equals 13 residues. The CDR3 sequence: CASSPQSYNEQFF. CDR3 DNA sequence: TGTGCCAGCAGTCCTCAGTCCTACAATGAGCAGTTCTTC.

V usage is TRBV28 and J usage is TRBJ2-7; D ambiguous. Germline values: CDR1 MDHEN, CDR2 SYDVKM. The CDR3 sequence is 14 residues long. The ends were cut back, 5 bases at V and 3 bases at J, with 14 bases in the middle. The CDR3 region is CASSPLLEDYEQYF. The CDR3 bases are TGTGCCAGCAGTCCCCTTCTCGAGGACTACGAGCAGTACTTC.

This clonotype was seen repeatedly, ten times or more. The rearrangement links TRBV25-1 to TRBJ1-2; TRBD1 is a possible D gene (5 bases). The CDR3 extends over 13 amino acids. The germline V and J ends were trimmed by 4 bases and 4 bases, with 10 bases remaining between them. Germline CDR1 MGHDK, CDR2 SYGVNS. The CDR3 is CASSVGQGYGYTF. CDR3 in DNA: TGTGCCAGCAGTGTTGGTCAGGGCTATGGCTACACCTTC.

CDR3 loop: CSAAGFNEQFF. CDR3 DNA sequence: TGCAGCGCAGCAGGGTTCAATGAGCAGTTCTTC. The chain couples TRBV29-1 to TRBJ2-1; tentative D call: TRBD1 (5 bases). Germline CDR1 and CDR2: SQVTM and ANQGSEA. This CDR3 region has 11 residues. Trimming cost V 7 bases and J 6 bases, with 10 bases left between them.

CDR3 protein: CSAREGAVGYTF. The CDR3 nucleotides read TGCAGTGCTAGAGAGGGGGCGGTTGGCTACACCTTC. The J gene is TRBJ1-2, the V gene TRBV20-1; D is possibly TRBD1 (6 bases). The V gene's germline CDR1 is DFQATT and CDR2 SNEGSKA (reference sequence). The CDR3 extends over 12 amino acids. V lost 0 bases, J lost 7 bases, and 9 bases lay in between.

At least ten counts were recorded for this clonotype. DNA of the CDR3: TGTGCCAGCAGCCCATCGTTGCAGGGCTGGACCGGGGAGCTGTTTTTT. This translates into CASSPSLQGWTGELFF. The rearrangement links TRBV7-7 to TRBJ2-2; D might be TRBD1 (5 bases). Germline loops: CDR1 SSHAT, CDR2 FNYEAQ (reference sequence). The CDR3 is 16 residues long. With 5 bases removed from V and 5 bases from J, the gap between germline ends came to 18 bases.

Many counts were recorded for this clonotype. The chain carries TRBV12-3 or TRBV12-4 and TRBJ2-1, with D hard to call. V was shortened by 1 base and J by 15 bases, with 13 bases between the two germline ends. This CDR3 contains 12 residues. This CDR3 reads CASSLDDSMWFF. DNA of the CDR3: TGTGCCAGCAGTTTAGACGATAGTATGTGGTTCTTC.